Following are 29 T cell receptor beta chains from one sample sequenced in a study of technical replicates of blood from a few donors. Produced via immunoSEQ multiplex PCR; TCRdb's table is partial and in-frame only. The sample has around 63,000 clones, 80% to 95% seen once. Material for sequencing was PBMCs. These receptor sequences come from a human donor in good health. Some clones in this sample may be carry-over from other donors' samples.

The table lists this clone with many counts. The chain uses TRBV13 and TRBJ2-1; D is possibly TRBD1 (5 bases). The germline gives CDR1 PRHDT, CDR2 FYEKMQ (reference sequence). There are 15 residues in the CDR3. V lost 5 bases and J 3 bases, leaving 14 bases between the germline ends. The CDR3 loop reads CASSEEQESYNEQFF. CDR3 coding DNA: TGTGCCAGCAGCGAAGAACAGGAGAGCTACAATGAGCAGTTCTTC. Supplemented by reference TRBV13 and TRBJ2-1, the full variable domain reads AAGVIQSPRHLIKEKRETATLKCYPIPRHDTVYWYQQGPGQDPQFLISFYEKMQSDKGSIPDRFSAQQFSDYHSELNMSSLELGDSALYFCASSEEQESYNEQFFGPGTRLTVL.

The rearrangement uses TRBV7-9 and TRBJ2-7; 9 nucleotides agree with TRBD1. V was pared by 5 bases and J by 5 bases, with 7 bases of the junction left unmatched. The CDR3 spans 14 residues. Germline CDR1 reads SEHNR; CDR2 reads FQNEAQ (reference sequence). The CDR3, as DNA: TGTGCCAGCAGCCCCCGGGACAGGGTTGACGAGCAGTACTTC. Its protein product is CASSPRDRVDEQYF.

The genes are TRBV7-2 and TRBJ2-3; TRBD2 matches 11 bases. The CDR3 has 18 residues. J was trimmed by 5 bases and V by 1 base; bases with no gene match: 11. Germline lookup yields CDR1 SGHTA and CDR2 FQGNSA. The CDR3 loop is CASSLEILAGGERDTQYF. The CDR3 coding sequence is TGTGCCAGCAGCTTAGAGATCCTAGCGGGAGGCGAGAGAGATACGCAGTATTTT.

The V gene is TRBV10-3, the J gene TRBJ2-7, with 13 bases identical to TRBD2. Looked up from germline, CDR1 is ENHRY and CDR2 is SYGVKD. The junction had 8 bases not matched to a gene; V was cut back by 10 bases and J by 5 bases. This CDR3 is built from 14 residues. CDR3 sequence reads: CASTTSGGTHEQYF. CDR3 sequence (DNA): TGTGCCAGTACGACTAGCGGGGGGACACACGAGCAGTACTTC.

The DNA of the CDR3 is TGTGCCACCAGCAGAGGGACAGGGCGAGGCACAGATACGCAGTATTTT. It encodes CATSRGTGRGTDTQYF. The V gene is TRBV15, the J gene TRBJ2-3, with 8 positions matching TRBD1. The J segment lost 1 base and the V segment lost 1 base, leaving 4 bases of the junction unmatched. Germline V gene sequence: CDR1 LNHNV, CDR2 YYDKDF (reference sequence). CDR3 length equals 16 residues. Using reference TRBV15 and TRBJ2-3 for the parts outside the CDR3, the full variable domain is DAMVIQNPRYQVTQFGKPVTLSCSQTLNHNVMYWYQQKSSQAPKLLFHYYDKDFNNEADTPDNFQSRRPNTSFCFLDIRSPGLGDTAMYLCATSRGTGRGTDTQYFGPGTRLTVL.

V is TRBV30 and J is TRBJ1-1; D is possibly TRBD1 (5 bases). The CDR3 runs 13 residues. The V gene lost 7 bases and the J gene lost 6 bases, with 18 bases spanning the gap. Germline V gene sequence: CDR1 GTSNPN, CDR2 SVGIG (reference sequence). CDR3 DNA: TGTGCCTCCCGGCCAGGGTTGAATTCTGAAGCTTTCTTT. Residues: CASRPGLNSEAFF.

This clone was counted once. The rearrangement uses TRBV11-2 and TRBJ1-6; 7 bases agree with TRBD1. The CDR3 totals 16 residues. V shed 4 bases and J 7 bases; nucleotides not matched to a gene: 10. Per the germline V gene, CDR1 is SGHAT and CDR2 is FQNNGV. CDR3 sequence reads: CASSSLRQGRNSPLHF. The CDR3 DNA follows: TGTGCCAGCAGCTCCCTCCGACAGGGACGAAATTCACCCCTCCACTTT.

This chain uses TRBV6-1 with TRBJ2-7, with 8 bases that match TRBD1. Germline trimming cut 5 bases from V and 2 bases from J; bases unmatched to any gene: 5. CDR3 length equals 14 residues. Germline CDR1 reads MNHNS; CDR2 reads SASEGT. CDR3 region: CASSTGGQAYEQYF. CDR3 DNA: TGTGCCAGCAGTACCGGGGGACAGGCCTACGAGCAGTACTTC.

The chain joins TRBV18 to TRBJ1-2; tentatively, D is TRBD1 (5 bases). This CDR3 is 14 amino acids long. The V gene's germline CDR1 is KGHSH and CDR2 LQKENI. Trimming removed 3 bases at V and 6 bases at J, with 14 bases between. CDR3 sequence reads: CASSPGLEGDGYTF. The CDR3, as DNA: TGTGCCAGCTCACCGGGTTTAGAAGGGGATGGCTACACCTTC. Filled out from reference TRBV18 and TRBJ1-2, the complete variable domain reads NAGVMQNPRHLVRRRGQEARLRCSPMKGHSHVYWYRQLPEEGLKFMVYLQKENIIDESGMPKERFSAEFPKEGPSILRIQQVVRGDSAAYFCASSPGLEGDGYTFGSGTRLTVV.

The chain uses TRBV9 and TRBJ2-5; 7 positions match TRBD1. Trimming at V came to 5 bases and at J to 4 bases, leaving 11 bases not matched to a gene. The CDR3 is made up of 15 amino acids. CDR1 SGDLS and CDR2 YYNGEE come from the germline V gene. CDR3 DNA: TGTGCCAGCAGGCCTACAGGGGCTGGGGGAGAGACCCAGTACTTC. It encodes CASRPTGAGGETQYF.

The CDR3 DNA follows: TGTGCCAGCAGCTTACAGCGGGCGGGGGTAAACACCGGGGAGCTGTTTTTT. Its translation is CASSLQRAGVNTGELFF. The chain has TRBV7-2 and TRBJ2-2; 7 bases match TRBD2. V trimming: 2 bases; J trimming: 2 bases; junction bases outside the gene matches: 8. This CDR3 is built from 17 residues. CDR1 and CDR2 (germline): SGHTA, FQGNSA.

The chain recombines TRBV7-2 with TRBJ2-7, with 14 bases lining up with TRBD2. In germline, CDR1 is SGHTA, CDR2 FQGNSA. V was clipped by 3 bases and J by 3 bases; unmatched bases: 4. The CDR3 is made up of 16 amino acids. CDR3 in DNA: TGTGCCAGCAGCTTGGGACTAGCGGGGGCACTCTACGAGCAGTACTTC. It yields the protein CASSLGLAGALYEQYF.

The chain couples TRBV5-1 to TRBJ2-1; 8 positions match TRBD2. J lost 1 base, V lost 0 bases, and 15 bases had no gene match. The CDR3 length is 20 residues. The germline V gene has CDR1 SGHRS and CDR2 YFSETQ. The CDR3 nucleotides are TGCGCCAGCAGCTTGGGAACTAGCGGCCCCGGCAGGAGGTCCTACAATGAGCAGTTCTTC. Encoded protein: CASSLGTSGPGRRSYNEQFF.

The chain recombines TRBV30 with TRBJ1-1; 7 positions match TRBD1. Trimming at V came to 2 bases and at J to 3 bases, leaving 9 bases not matched to a gene. CDR3 size: 15 residues. The germline CDR1 and CDR2 sequences are GTSNPN and SVGIG (reference sequence). The CDR3 sequence is CAWSSTGNWDTEAFF. The DNA of the CDR3 is TGTGCCTGGAGTTCGACAGGGAATTGGGACACTGAAGCTTTCTTT. Together with reference TRBV30 and TRBJ1-1, the CDR3 gives the full variable domain: SQTIHQWPATLVQPVGSPLSLECTVEGTSNPNLYWYRQAAGRGLQLLFYSVGIGQISSEVPQNLSASRPQDRQFILSSKKLLLSDSGFYLCAWSSTGNWDTEAFFGQGTRLTVV.

The V gene is TRBV9, the J gene TRBJ2-3; D ambiguous. The CDR3 runs to 14 residues. V was trimmed by 2 bases and J by 3 bases, leaving 10 bases between them. Germline values: CDR1 SGDLS, CDR2 YYNGEE. The CDR3 region has the DNA TGTGCCAGCAGCGTGGAAGCAGCGACAGATACGCAGTATTTT. It yields the protein CASSVEAATDTQYF.

The chain's CDR3 is CASSRKGADTQYF. DNA for the CDR3: TGTGCCAGCAGCCGAAAGGGGGCAGATACGCAGTATTTT. The chain uses TRBV5-4 and TRBJ2-3; D might be TRBD1 (6 bases). The CDR3 runs to 13 residues. Trimming took 4 bases from V and 4 from J, leaving 10 bases between them. Germline values: CDR1 SGHNT, CDR2 YYREEE (reference sequence).

The chain links TRBV11-2 to TRBJ2-6; D is uncertain. Between the trimmed V and J ends, which lost 1 base and 0 bases, there was a span of 4 bases. The CDR3 is made up of 15 amino acids. Germline CDR1 reads SGHAT; CDR2 reads FQNNGV. In DNA form, the CDR3 reads TGTGCCAGCAGCTTAGTTCTCTCTGGGGCCAACGTCCTGACTTTC. Amino acid sequence: CASSLVLSGANVLTF.

By its share, this clone is medium-sized. The CDR3 region is CASSEGLAKNIQYF. The CDR3, as DNA: TGTGCCAGCAGCGAAGGACTAGCCAAAAACATTCAGTACTTC. The gene calls are TRBV5-4 and TRBJ2-4, with D perhaps TRBD2 (5 bases). The CDR3 has 14 amino acids. Germline assignment: CDR1 SGHNT and CDR2 YYREEE (reference sequence). The V end lost 4 bases, the J end lost 0 bases, and 8 bases lay between the germline ends.

The chain links TRBV9 to TRBJ1-1, with no clear D. The CDR3 is 13 amino acids. V was trimmed by 3 bases and J by 1 base, leaving 7 bases between them. Germline V CDR1 and CDR2: SGDLS, YYNGEE. The CDR3 bases are TGTGCCAGCAGCGCCGTCTCGAACACTGAAGCTTTCTTT. It yields the protein CASSAVSNTEAFF.

As DNA, the CDR3 is TGTGCCAGCAGTGTGGGGACTAGCGGGATAGATACGCAGTATTTT. This sequence encodes CASSVGTSGIDTQYF. V and J are TRBV7-9 and TRBJ2-3; 13 nucleotides align to TRBD2. There are 15 residues in the CDR3. Germline loops: CDR1 SEHNR, CDR2 FQNEAQ (reference sequence). The junction had 5 bases not matched to a gene; V was cut back by 6 bases and J by 5 bases.

The genes are TRBV6-5 and TRBJ1-6; a possible D gene is TRBD1 (5 bases). Trimming took 6 bases from V and 9 from J, leaving 15 bases between them. The germline gives CDR1 MNHEY, CDR2 SVGAGI. The CDR3 is made up of 14 amino acids. CDR3 in DNA: TGTGCCAGCAGCTTGGGACTGAGGGGTTCACCCCTCCACTTT. Translating gives CASSLGLRGSPLHF.

The chain recombines TRBV7-2 with TRBJ2-2; 12 bases line up with TRBD2. V gave up 4 bases and J gave up 5 bases; unmatched junction bases: 5. Looked up from germline, CDR1 is SGHTA and CDR2 is FQGNSA. The CDR3 covers 16 residues. DNA for the CDR3: TGTGCCAGCAGCTCACGACTAGCGGGAGTTACCGGGGAGCTGTTTTTT. It translates to CASSSRLAGVTGELFF.

The chain is built from TRBV4-3 and TRBJ2-5; maybe TRBD1 (7 bases). CDR3 size: 15 residues. V lost 0 bases, J lost 5 bases, and 13 bases lay in between. Germline CDR1 LGHNA, CDR2 YSLEER. CDR3: CASSQDRRGDETQYF. The CDR3 DNA sequence: TGCGCCAGCAGCCAAGATCGCAGGGGGGATGAGACCCAGTACTTC.

The chain carries TRBV30 and TRBJ1-4; D is undetermined. The germline CDR1 and CDR2 sequences are GTSNPN and SVGIG (reference sequence). The CDR3 extends over 16 amino acids. The V end was cut by 3 bases, the J end by 0 bases, with 14 bases between. CDR3 DNA sequence: TGTGCCTGGAGCGCACAAGGAGTTGCAACTAATGAAAAACTGTTTTTT. It yields the protein CAWSAQGVATNEKLFF.

The chain links TRBV11-2 to TRBJ2-1, with 12 bases matching TRBD2. V shed 5 bases and J 8 bases; nucleotides not matched to a gene: 10. Germline V gives CDR1 SGHAT, CDR2 FQNNGV. This CDR3 is built from 16 residues. CDR3 coding DNA: TGTGCCAGCAGCCGAGGGCTAGCGGGAGGGCGGGATGAGCAGTTCTTC. This gives the protein CASSRGLAGGRDEQFF.

The chain recombines TRBV20-1 with TRBJ1-2, with a weak D call TRBD1 (5 bases). Germline V CDR1 and CDR2: DFQATT, SNEGSKA (reference sequence). Trimming left V 1 base short and J 10 bases short, with 10 bases between. This CDR3 comprises 11 residues. CDR3 loop: CSARVLTAYTF. CDR3 nucleotides: TGCAGTGCTAGAGTCTTGACAGCCTACACCTTC.

The genes are TRBV7-8 and TRBJ2-1; 7 positions match TRBD2. Germline assignment: CDR1 SGHVS and CDR2 FQNEAQ. The junction had 8 bases not matched to a gene; V was cut back by 4 bases and J by 5 bases. This CDR3 region has 15 residues. CDR3 bases: TGTGCCAGCAGCTACGGGGCTAGCGGAGACAATGAGCAGTTCTTC. It yields the protein CASSYGASGDNEQFF.

The rearrangement uses TRBV6-5 and TRBJ2-5, with no clear D. This CDR3 comprises 13 residues. CDR1 MNHEY and CDR2 SVGAGI come from the germline V gene. Trimming took 5 bases from V and 4 from J, leaving 11 bases between them. In nucleotides, the CDR3 is TGTGCCAGCAGTCCCCGGTGGGCAGAGACCCAGTACTTC. Protein product: CASSPRWAETQYF.

CDR3 in DNA: TGCGCCAGCAGCTTCTCCGTCGTAGAGACCCAGTACTTC. Its protein is CASSFSVVETQYF. V usage is TRBV5-1 and J usage is TRBJ2-5; D gene uncertain. There are 13 residues in the CDR3. The germline V gene encodes CDR1 SGHRS and CDR2 YFSETQ. V lost 2 bases and J 4 bases, leaving 9 bases between the germline ends.